The clone carrying this T cell receptor beta chain was observed a handful of times. The sample is drawn from a study of T-cell memory formation after mild COVID-19. TCRdb fed the 5' RACE reads into MiXCR, producing one record per CDR3 protein. The table lists some 290,000 distinct CDR3 sequences, about a sixth of them singletons. CDR1 LNHNV and CDR2 YYDKDF come from the germline V gene (reference sequence). CDR3 size: 14 residues. V lost 0 bases, J lost 7 bases, and 10 bases lay in between. The sample comprised PBMCs or a T cell subset sorted from them (not recorded which). This TCR came from a man aged 18 to 35 who had mild COVID-19 (a few samples of this study predate the infection). Cell type and time point are not known. The rearrangement links TRBV15 to TRBJ1-5, with D unclear. The DNA for the CDR3 is TGTGCCACCAGCAGAGATGAAGTCGCCCAGCCCCAGCATTTT. Translating it yields CATSRDEVAQPQHF.